Below are 14 T cell receptor beta chains sequenced from a single sample in a study of blood T cell repertoires in COVID-19. TCRdb's table, derived via immunoSEQ multiplex PCR, lists solely in-frame clones and lacks some. This table has over 150,000 clones, under 90% appearing once. Sample: peripheral blood. The source of these receptors is a woman over 75 with acute or convalescent COVID-19.

Concerning this clone: In the same sample, other DNA sequences code for this CDR3. The V gene is TRBV7-2, the J gene TRBJ2-3, with 11 bases fitting TRBD2. The CDR3 covers 16 residues. Germline CDR1 reads SGHTA; CDR2 reads FQGNSA. Germline trimming cut 5 bases from V and 3 bases from J; bases unmatched to any gene: 7. CDR3 in amino acids: CASSSGLAGGTDTQYF. The CDR3, as DNA: TGTGCCAGCAGCAGTGGACTAGCGGGTGGAACAGATACGCAGTATTTT.

The CDR3 DNA sequence: TGTGCCTGGACGCGGGGGGCCGGCGGGGAGCTGTTTTTT. This codes for CAWTRGAGGELFF. This chain connects TRBV30 to TRBJ2-2, with 8 bases that match TRBD2. The junction had 5 bases not matched to a gene; V was cut back by 4 bases and J by 7 bases. This CDR3 is built from 13 residues. Germline CDR1 reads GTSNPN; CDR2 reads SVGIG (reference sequence). The variable domain in full, completed from reference TRBV30 and TRBJ2-2, reads SQTIHQWPATLVQPVGSPLSLECTVEGTSNPNLYWYRQAAGRGLQLLFYSVGIGQISSEVPQNLSASRPQDRQFILSSKKLLLSDSGFYLCAWTRGAGGELFFGEGSRLTVL.

This clone was observed a single time. This chain links TRBV19 with TRBJ2-7; maybe TRBD2 (5 bases). The CDR3 runs 12 residues. CDR1 and CDR2 (germline): LNHDA, SQIVND (reference sequence). The V end was cut by 6 bases, the J end by 7 bases, with 13 bases between. The chain's CDR3 is CASSETRGEQYF. CDR3 in DNA: TGTGCCAGTAGCGAAACCCGGGGTGAGCAGTACTTC.

This clone has a single count. Here the CDR3 DNA reads TGTGCCAGCAGCTTTACAGGGGATGCGGCAGATACGCAGTATTTT. Translated: CASSFTGDAADTQYF. The chain uses TRBV11-2 and TRBJ2-3; 7 bases line up with TRBD1. CDR3 size: 15 residues. Trimming took 3 bases from V and 4 from J; bases not matched to a gene: 7. Germline CDR1 is SGHAT and CDR2 is FQNNGV.

The chain employs TRBV24-1 and TRBJ1-2; TRBD1 is a possible D gene (5 bases). Trimming removed 3 bases at V and 2 bases at J, with 12 bases between. Per the germline V gene, CDR1 is KGHDR and CDR2 is SFDVKD. CDR3 length equals 15 residues. The DNA of the CDR3 is TGTGCCACCAGTGATCCTGCCTCAGGGAACTATGGCTACACCTTC. Protein: CATSDPASGNYGYTF.

The CDR3 sequence: CSVDQQGSAQYF. The CDR3 DNA reads TGCAGCGTTGACCAACAGGGGTCCGCCCAGTACTTC. The chain uses TRBV29-1 and TRBJ2-5; 7 nucleotides agree with TRBD1. Germline values: CDR1 SQVTM, CDR2 ANQGSEA. V shed 3 bases, J shed 9 bases, and the junction held 7 bases outside the gene matches. This CDR3 region has 12 residues.

This rearrangement joins TRBV7-2 to TRBJ2-2, with 10 bases identical to TRBD2. CDR3 length: 18 residues. Germline CDR1 is SGHTA and CDR2 is FQGNSA. J was trimmed by 5 bases and V by 5 bases; bases with no gene match: 14. The CDR3 DNA follows: TGTGCCAGCAGCCCCCGGTGGGGGCTAGCGGGAGTAACCGGGGAGCTGTTTTTT. It yields the protein CASSPRWGLAGVTGELFF.

This clone was seen only a few times. The V and J genes are TRBV18 and TRBJ2-1, with 9 bases lining up with TRBD2. The ends lost 0 bases at V and 4 bases at J; junction bases unmatched: 1. This CDR3 spans 15 amino acids. CDR1 and CDR2 from the germline V gene are KGHSH and LQKENI. For the CDR3, the DNA is TGTGCCAGCTCACCACCGCTAGCGGGATACAATGAGCAGTTCTTC. Translation gives CASSPPLAGYNEQFF.

J is TRBJ2-3 and V is TRBV3-1 (or the pseudogene TRBV3-2); 7 nucleotides agree with TRBD2. CDR1 LGHDT and CDR2 YNNKEL come from the germline V gene (reference sequence). CDR3 length: 15 residues. V dropped 6 bases and J dropped 5; count of bases not matched to a gene: 11. CDR3 in amino acids: CASRTGLGRGDTQYF. For the CDR3, the DNA is TGTGCCAGCAGGACGGGGCTAGGGAGGGGAGATACGCAGTATTTT.

There are a few counts of this clone. This sequence joins TRBV6-5 and TRBJ1-2, with D possibly being TRBD1 (6 bases). The CDR3 totals 13 residues. Germline V lookup: CDR1 MNHEY, CDR2 SVGAGI. V lost 5 bases to trimming and J lost 7 bases, with 14 bases between them. CDR3 bases: TGTGCCAGCAGTCCTTCGGGGGGGCTTGGCTACACCTTC. Residues: CASSPSGGLGYTF.

For the CDR3, the DNA is TGTGCCAGCACTCAGGGCGAGAACACTGAAGCTTTCTTT. This translates into CASTQGENTEAFF. V gene TRBV12-3 or TRBV12-4 combines with J gene TRBJ1-1; a possible D gene is TRBD1 (5 bases). Between the trimmed V and J ends, which lost 7 bases and 1 base, there was a span of 10 bases. The CDR3 extends over 13 amino acids.

This clone was recorded a few times. The rearrangement uses TRBV24-1 and TRBJ1-5; 8 bases are shared with TRBD1. From germline, CDR1 is KGHDR and CDR2 SFDVKD. V was clipped by 2 bases and J by 4 bases; unmatched bases: 3. CDR3 length equals 15 residues. CDR3 coding DNA: TGTGCCACCAGTGATTCCCGGGACAGGAATCAGCCCCAGCATTTT. Its protein product is CATSDSRDRNQPQHF.

The rearrangement links TRBV7-9 to TRBJ2-1; D not certain. CDR1 is SEHNR, CDR2 FQNEAQ, per germline (reference sequence). There are 16 residues in the CDR3. V lost 2 bases and J 7 bases, leaving 18 bases between the germline ends. The CDR3 sequence is CASSLNPAVTRNEQFF. The DNA of the CDR3 is TGTGCCAGCAGCTTAAATCCGGCAGTCACGCGGAATGAGCAGTTCTTC.

This sequence joins TRBV15 and TRBJ1-2; D is perhaps TRBD1 (5 bases). Germline V gives CDR1 LNHNV, CDR2 YYDKDF (reference sequence). V lost 5 bases to trimming and J lost 9 bases, with 22 bases between them. This CDR3 is built from 15 residues. In nucleotides, the CDR3 is TGTGCCACCAGCGAGAGAATAAACAGGCTTGGTAGCTACACCTTC. Its protein product is CATSERINRLGSYTF. Full variable domain (remainder filled in from reference TRBV15 and TRBJ1-2): DAMVIQNPRYQVTQFGKPVTLSCSQTLNHNVMYWYQQKSSQAPKLLFHYYDKDFNNEADTPDNFQSRRPNTSFCFLDIRSPGLGDTAMYLCATSERINRLGSYTFGSGTRLTVV.